The table lists the clone carrying this T cell receptor beta chain with a count of one. As originally analysed: Researchers report that nucleated cell counts were estimated from reference gene primer amplification. The protocol was immunoSEQ multiplex PCR, while the TCRdb copy is restricted to in-frame clones and leaves out a portion. D and trimming were read from the DNA, whereas the V and J calls and clone size are those reported in that table. The sample carries approximately 280,000 clones, more than 80% recorded once. This sample is drawn from a study of blood T cell repertoires in COVID-19. Study overall: The United States, Italy and Spain supplied acute and convalescent COVID-19 samples. Sources were T cells, B-cell-depleted T cells, or PBMCs; the material itself was cDNA or gDNA.

The germline CDR1 and CDR2 sequences are SGHKS and YYEKEE (reference sequence). V dropped 4 bases and J dropped 4; count of bases not matched to a gene: 10. This CDR3 is built from 16 residues. The Seattle site enrolled patients during active infection and followed them longitudinally. The genes are TRBV5-5 and TRBJ2-7, with 11 bases that match TRBD1. The source material was peripheral blood. This sequence was found in a woman aged 25 to 39 with COVID-19, enrolled during active disease. The CDR3 region has the DNA TGTGCCAGCAGCCACCTTGGACAGGGGGCTATGTACGAGCAGTACTTC. This translates into CASSHLGQGAMYEQYF.